This T cell receptor (beta chain) came from a study of blood T cells in healthy people across ages (dated by TCRdb to the mid-2010s). About the full investigation: In model experiments, roughly one uniquely barcoded TCR beta cDNA molecule per two T cells was captured by template switching. To track age-related changes in TCR beta repertoire diversity, the study relied on deep sequencing normalized with unique cDNA molecular identifiers. The donors were split into four age groups: young (average about 15 years), middle-aged (roughly 39), aged (roughly 60) and long-lived (approximately 89). To avoid experimental bias, donors of different ages were distributed randomly across sequencing lanes. Using the same blood draw, the study looked at two additional independent replicas of 1 million unique cDNA reads for two donors, one aged 18 to 29 and the other aged 80 or older. Summary of the overall study and its limitations: Estimates of total diversity based on one million sequenced T cells were regarded as lower bounds and as underestimates. Donor CMV infection status was unknown, potentially confounding age-related changes in expanded clonotypes. The percentage of naive T cells measured by flow cytometry correlated strongly with observed TCR beta diversity. Observed TCR beta diversity per million T cells fell roughly linearly with age, and a significant reduction was already apparent by age around 40. Compared with the aged group, the long-lived group had more naive CD4+ T cells, fewer expanded clones and increased TCR diversity, a pattern suggesting age selection. Bulk unsorted PBMC profiling prevented conclusive comparison of naive and antigen-experienced compartments.

The germline V and J ends show losses of 5 bases and 0 bases respectively, and no gene match explains 6 bases of the junction. CDR1 is given as SGHTA and CDR2 as FQGNSA, both from the germline V gene. Inclusive of the bounding cysteine and phenylalanine, the CDR3 is 16 residues long. The retained sequence is limited to the CDR3, 48 bases, with the frame set at the first base. The 35 to 40 donors, aged 6 to 90 years, were systemically healthy Caucasian individuals from Russia. Each donor gave about 9.2 milliliters of peripheral blood, drawn into EDTA-treated Vacutainer tubes. Ficoll-Paque density-gradient centrifugation was used to isolate PBMCs, with at least 7 million obtained per sample. Total RNA, at least 6 micrograms per sample, was extracted from PBMCs with Trizol reagent. The percentages of naive CD45RAhigh/CD27high T cells were determined by flow cytometry on a PBMC aliquot from every donor.

Library preparation employed 5' RACE. Sequencing was performed on an Illumina HiSeq 2500. A second PCR of roughly 7 to 11 cycles was performed with a sample-barcoded 5' primer and a J-beta primer mix. A unique molecular identifier was introduced onto each TCR beta cDNA molecule by a template-switch 5' adaptor carrying 12 random nucleotides. Each sample yielded at least 3 million CDR3-containing paired-end reads. All of the RNA was converted into first-strand cDNA using the Mint cDNA synthesis kit, with a TRBC-specific oligonucleotide serving as the primer. Following uracil-DNA glycosylase treatment, a first 18-cycle PCR with universal primers M1SS and BC2_uni_R was performed on all cDNA. Per the original workflow: Normalization of each sample was performed by random selection of 1 million high-quality reads, each carrying a distinct molecular identifier. Instead of being binned into consensus sequences, reads with shared molecular identifiers were discarded. MiTCR, with a Q25 quality threshold and the strictest error-elimination algorithm, was used for CDR3 identification, clonotype clustering and error correction. Lower-bound total TCR beta diversity was estimated with a nonparametric unseen species model using Euler transformation. TCRdb handled the public reads itself, with Q25 trimming in fastp and clone calling in MiXCR, and kept productive beta chains. Each CDR3 protein appears once, grouped with its most common genes and DNA. For this entry, the V and J calls and clone size follow TCRdb and not the study's own pipeline. The sample includes about 1.1 million distinct CDR3 sequences, with under 40% observed a single time. The top ten clonotypes cover around 13% of the sample.

For this clonotype: Its binding antigen is unknown. No much larger clonotype is one base removed from it; base qualities were not supplied.

The source material was blood. The V gene is TRBV7-2 and the J gene is TRBJ1-5, with 8 bases matching TRBD1. This receptor was obtained from a man aged 18 to 30 in good health. DNA sequence: TGTGCCAGCAGCCCGACAGGGGAATATAGCAATCAGCCCCAGCATTTT. Its translation is CASSPTGEYSNQPQHF. With all but the CDR3 taken from the reference TRBV7-2 and TRBJ1-5 genes, the full variable domain is: GAGVSQSPSNKVTEKGKDVELRCDPISGHTALYWYRQSLGQGLEFLIYFQGNSAPDKSGLPSDRFSAERTGGSVSTLTIQRTQQEDSAVYLCASSPTGEYSNQPQHFGDGTRLSIL.